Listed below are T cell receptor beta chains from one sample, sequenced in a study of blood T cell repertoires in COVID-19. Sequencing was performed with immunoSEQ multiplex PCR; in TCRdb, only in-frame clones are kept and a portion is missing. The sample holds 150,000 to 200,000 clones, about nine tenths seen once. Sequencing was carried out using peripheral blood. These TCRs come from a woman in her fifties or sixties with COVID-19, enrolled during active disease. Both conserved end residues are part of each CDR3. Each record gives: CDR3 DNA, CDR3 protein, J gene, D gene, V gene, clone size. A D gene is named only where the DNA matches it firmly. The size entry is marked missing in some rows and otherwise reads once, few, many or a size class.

CDR3 DNA: TGTGCCAGTAGTCCGGGACAGGGGGTCGGTCGCTACACCTTC
CDR3 protein: CASSPGQGVGRYTF
J gene: TRBJ1-2
D gene: TRBD1
V gene: TRBV19
clone size: .

CDR3 DNA: TGTGCCTCCGGGGGCGGACTAGCTGGCAATGAGCAGTTCTTC
CDR3 protein: CASGGGLAGNEQFF
J gene: TRBJ2-1
D gene: TRBD2
V gene: TRBV28
clone size: once

CDR3 DNA: TGTGCCACCAGCGGCAGGGGGCTCCACACTGAAGCTTTCTTT
CDR3 protein: CATSGRGLHTEAFF
J gene: TRBJ1-1
D gene: TRBD1
V gene: TRBV15
clone size: .

CDR3 DNA: TGTGCCAGCAGCCCATCCCCGGGACAGAATTCACCCCTCCACTTT
CDR3 protein: CASSPSPGQNSPLHF
J gene: TRBJ1-6
D gene: TRBD1
V gene: TRBV11-3
clone size: .

CDR3 DNA: TGTGCCAGCATTCTTGGACAGACTGAAGCTTTCTTT
CDR3 protein: CASILGQTEAFF
J gene: TRBJ1-1
D gene: .
V gene: TRBV25-1
clone size: .

CDR3 DNA: TGTGCCAGCAGCCCCTTCCCTTGGACAGGGGGCTCTGGAAACACCATATATTTT
CDR3 protein: CASSPFPWTGGSGNTIYF
J gene: TRBJ1-3
D gene: TRBD1
V gene: TRBV9
clone size: once

CDR3 DNA: TGTGCCAGCTCACCCTTGGCGGGAGGGTACCAAGAGACCCAGTACTTC
CDR3 protein: CASSPLAGGYQETQYF
J gene: TRBJ2-5
D gene: TRBD2
V gene: TRBV18
clone size: .

CDR3 DNA: TGTGCCAGCAGCGTCCCCCCGAGACTAGTCCGGGAAAATGAGCAGTTCTTC
CDR3 protein: CASSVPPRLVRENEQFF
J gene: TRBJ2-1
D gene: .
V gene: TRBV9
clone size: .

CDR3 DNA: TGTGCCTGGAGTGCCGACTTGAGCTCTGGAAACACCATATATTTT
CDR3 protein: CAWSADLSSGNTIYF
J gene: TRBJ1-3
D gene: .
V gene: TRBV30
clone size: .

CDR3 DNA: TGCAGCGTTAGGAGGACAGGTGAAGCTTTCTTT
CDR3 protein: CSVRRTGEAFF
J gene: TRBJ1-1
D gene: TRBD1
V gene: TRBV29-1
clone size: once

CDR3 DNA: TGTGCCAGCAGCTCGACGTCGACAGACCAGCCCCAGCATTTT
CDR3 protein: CASSSTSTDQPQHF
J gene: TRBJ1-5
D gene: .
V gene: TRBV11-3
clone size: .

CDR3 DNA: TGTGCAAGCGAACAAACAGGGTTCGGGGAGACCCAGTACTTC
CDR3 protein: CASEQTGFGETQYF
J gene: TRBJ2-5
D gene: .
V gene: TRBV12-2
clone size: .

CDR3 DNA: TGCGCCAGCAGCCATCCTAGCGGTGGCCGGGACAGGACCTACGAGCAGTACTTC
CDR3 protein: CASSHPSGGRDRTYEQYF
J gene: TRBJ2-7
D gene: .
V gene: TRBV4-1
clone size: .

CDR3 DNA: TGTGCCATCAGTGAGTCGACAGGGGCCGTCCCGGTCACCGGGGAGCTGTTTTTT
CDR3 protein: CAISESTGAVPVTGELFF
J gene: TRBJ2-2
D gene: TRBD1
V gene: TRBV10-3
clone size: .

CDR3 DNA: TGTGCCAGCAGCCGTCGAGCGGGACCTTCCTACAATGAGCAGTTCTTC
CDR3 protein: CASSRRAGPSYNEQFF
J gene: TRBJ2-1
D gene: TRBD2
V gene: TRBV7-3
clone size: .

CDR3 DNA: TGTGCCAGCAGCCACGGGTCGGTGCCCGGGGAGCTGTTTTTT
CDR3 protein: CASSHGSVPGELFF
J gene: TRBJ2-2
D gene: .
V gene: TRBV3-1/TRBV3-2
clone size: .

CDR3 DNA: TGTGCCATCAGGGAAGGACTAGCGGGAATAAAGACCCAGTACTTC
CDR3 protein: CAIREGLAGIKTQYF
J gene: TRBJ2-5
D gene: TRBD2
V gene: TRBV10-3
clone size: .

CDR3 DNA: TGTGCCAGCACCTTATGGGGGACAAGCACTGAAGCTTTCTTT
CDR3 protein: CASTLWGTSTEAFF
J gene: TRBJ1-1
D gene: .
V gene: TRBV3-1/TRBV3-2
clone size: .

CDR3 DNA: TGTGCCAGCAGCGTAGGAGAGGGCGAGCAGTACTTC
CDR3 protein: CASSVGEGEQYF
J gene: TRBJ2-7
D gene: .
V gene: TRBV9
clone size: once

CDR3 DNA: TGTGCCAGCAGCCCGGGACTAGACTACGAGCAGTACTTC
CDR3 protein: CASSPGLDYEQYF
J gene: TRBJ2-7
D gene: TRBD2
V gene: TRBV2
clone size: few

CDR3 DNA: TGTGCCAGCAGGGCCCGACAGGATGTGAACACTGAAGCTTTCTTT
CDR3 protein: CASRARQDVNTEAFF
J gene: TRBJ1-1
D gene: .
V gene: TRBV2
clone size: once

CDR3 DNA: TGTGCCAGCAGTTTAGTCGACAGGTCTCGTACCTTC
CDR3 protein: CASSLVDRSRTF
J gene: TRBJ1-2
D gene: .
V gene: TRBV12-3/TRBV12-4
clone size: .

CDR3 DNA: TGTGCCAGCAGCTCCGGACTGTACGAGCAGTACTTC
CDR3 protein: CASSSGLYEQYF
J gene: TRBJ2-7
D gene: .
V gene: TRBV7-2
clone size: once

CDR3 DNA: TGTGCCAGCAGTTTTTCTCCGGGACAGCCAGTTAATTCACCCCTCCACTTT
CDR3 protein: CASSFSPGQPVNSPLHF
J gene: TRBJ1-6
D gene: TRBD1
V gene: TRBV28
clone size: .

CDR3 DNA: TGTGCCAGCACCCAGAGGTTCGACACCGGGGAGCTGTTTTTT
CDR3 protein: CASTQRFDTGELFF
J gene: TRBJ2-2
D gene: .
V gene: TRBV11-2
clone size: few

CDR3 DNA: TGTGCCAGCAGTTACTCGAAGAAAGGGACAACTAGCAATCAGCCCCAGCATTTT
CDR3 protein: CASSYSKKGTTSNQPQHF
J gene: TRBJ1-5
D gene: .
V gene: TRBV6-2/TRBV6-3
clone size: .

CDR3 DNA: TGTGCCAGCAGCCCACGGACAGGAGAGGCAGATACGCAGTATTTT
CDR3 protein: CASSPRTGEADTQYF
J gene: TRBJ2-3
D gene: TRBD1
V gene: TRBV11-3
clone size: .

CDR3 DNA: TGTGCCAGCAAGGATCGGGGGAACTATGGCTACACCTTC
CDR3 protein: CASKDRGNYGYTF
J gene: TRBJ1-2
D gene: .
V gene: TRBV6-5
clone size: .

CDR3 DNA: TGTGCCAGCAGCCGGGGGGAAGGGGCCGCCACCATATATTTT
CDR3 protein: CASSRGEGAATIYF
J gene: TRBJ1-3
D gene: .
V gene: TRBV7-9
clone size: few

CDR3 DNA: TGTGCCAGTAGGATAGCGGGAGGGCGTTCCTACAATGAGCAGTTCTTC
CDR3 protein: CASRIAGGRSYNEQFF
J gene: TRBJ2-1
D gene: TRBD2
V gene: TRBV19
clone size: .

CDR3 DNA: TGCGCCAGCAGCCCTCGAAGCGGGAGGTTCGGGGAGACCCAGTACTTC
CDR3 protein: CASSPRSGRFGETQYF
J gene: TRBJ2-5
D gene: TRBD2
V gene: TRBV4-1
clone size: .

CDR3 DNA: TGTGCCAGCAGCGCCGGACAGACAGTCACTGAAGCTTTCTTT
CDR3 protein: CASSAGQTVTEAFF
J gene: TRBJ1-1
D gene: .
V gene: TRBV9
clone size: .

CDR3 DNA: TGCGCCAGCAGCCAAGAACCCGGGAAGGCGCAGTATTTT
CDR3 protein: CASSQEPGKAQYF
J gene: TRBJ2-3
D gene: .
V gene: TRBV4-3
clone size: .

CDR3 DNA: TGTGCCAGCAGCCTCCGGGGGGCCCGCTATAATTCACCCCTCCACTTT
CDR3 protein: CASSLRGARYNSPLHF
J gene: TRBJ1-6
D gene: .
V gene: TRBV5-5
clone size: .

CDR3 DNA: TGTGCCAGCAGTTACGGCCCGGGAGGCGAGAATGAGCAGTTCTTC
CDR3 protein: CASSYGPGGENEQFF
J gene: TRBJ2-1
D gene: TRBD2
V gene: TRBV6-5
clone size: .

CDR3 DNA: TGTGCCAGCAGCCAGCGGGAGCGGGACGAGCAGTACTTC
CDR3 protein: CASSQRERDEQYF
J gene: TRBJ2-7
D gene: TRBD2
V gene: TRBV4-2
clone size: .

CDR3 DNA: TGTGCCAGCACTTTGACAGGGGACGAGCAGTACTTC
CDR3 protein: CASTLTGDEQYF
J gene: TRBJ2-7
D gene: TRBD1
V gene: TRBV6-5
clone size: .

CDR3 DNA: TGTGCCAGCAGCCAAACGGGAGCTGGCACAGATACGCAGTATTTT
CDR3 protein: CASSQTGAGTDTQYF
J gene: TRBJ2-3
D gene: .
V gene: TRBV3-1/TRBV3-2
clone size: medium-sized